The 10 T cell receptor beta chains below all came from one sample that was sequenced in a study of T cell responses to AZD1222 COVID-19 vaccine. This table comes from immunoSEQ multiplex PCR, and its TCRdb copy is limited to in-frame clones, with some not included. Of 150,000 or so clones in the sample, about nine tenths are singletons; the top ten hold approximately 7.2%. This specimen consisted of peripheral blood, obtained after recovery from COVID-19. All receptors derive from an adult who had recovered from COVID-19.

The V and J genes are TRBV18 and TRBJ1-1, with 8 bases matching TRBD1. V gave up 3 bases and J gave up 8 bases; unmatched junction bases: 2. CDR1 is KGHSH and CDR2 is LQKENI in the germline V gene. This CDR3 is built from 12 residues. This chain's CDR3 is CASSPQGAEAFF. CDR3 nucleotide sequence: TGTGCCAGCTCACCCCAGGGGGCCGAAGCTTTCTTT.

This rearrangement joins TRBV7-2 to TRBJ2-1; a weak D match, TRBD2 (5 bases). The germline CDR1 and CDR2 sequences are SGHTA and FQGNSA. Trimming took off 2 bases at V and 0 bases at J, with 8 bases between the two ends. The CDR3 extends over 15 amino acids. The CDR3 region is CASSLLGSSYNEQFF. The CDR3 DNA reads TGTGCCAGCAGCTTATTAGGGAGCTCCTACAATGAGCAGTTCTTC.

This clone was counted a few times. This sequence joins TRBV5-5 and TRBJ2-7; D is unclear. CDR1 SGHKS and CDR2 YYEKEE come from the germline V gene (reference sequence). The length of the CDR3 is 14 residues. The V end lost 0 bases, the J end lost 3 bases, and 10 bases lay between the germline ends. CDR3: CASSLALQNYEQYF. CDR3 in DNA: TGTGCCAGCAGCTTGGCGTTACAGAACTACGAGCAGTACTTC.

This chain joins TRBV3-1 (or the pseudogene TRBV3-2) and TRBJ1-1; the match to TRBD1 covers 11 bases. The CDR3 sequence is 16 residues long. The germline CDR1 and CDR2 sequences are LGHDT and YNNKEL (reference sequence). V dropped 4 bases and J dropped 0; count of bases not matched to a gene: 4. The CDR3 is CASSLGQGDLNTEAFF. CDR3 DNA sequence: TGTGCCAGCAGCCTGGGACAGGGGGATCTGAACACTGAAGCTTTCTTT.

This chain connects TRBV19 to TRBJ1-1, with D hard to call. The CDR3 covers 15 residues. The V and J ends lost 3 bases and 1 base respectively, with 12 bases between them. Germline CDR1 is LNHDA and CDR2 is SQIVND (reference sequence). In DNA, the CDR3 is TGTGCCAGTAGTATGTCCCTTATTCCGAACACTGAAGCTTTCTTT. Residues: CASSMSLIPNTEAFF. Looking up the rest from reference TRBV19 and TRBJ1-1 gives the full variable domain: DGGITQSPKYLFRKEGQNVTLSCEQNLNHDAMYWYRQDPGQGLRLIYYSQIVNDFQKGDIAEGYSVSREKKESFPLTVTSAQKNPTAFYLCASSMSLIPNTEAFFGQGTRLTVV.

This chain uses TRBV5-1 with TRBJ2-3, with D possibly matching TRBD2 (6 bases). The CDR3 consists of 15 residues. Germline assignment: CDR1 SGHRS and CDR2 YFSETQ. Trimming stripped 0 bases from V and 5 bases from J, with 13 bases between. CDR3 nucleotide sequence: TGCGCCAGCAGCTTGGTTGGAGGGGCGAGAGATACGCAGTATTTT. Amino acid sequence: CASSLVGGARDTQYF.

The rearrangement uses TRBV4-3 and TRBJ1-1; D might be TRBD1 (5 bases). CDR3 size: 14 residues. The germline CDR1 and CDR2 sequences are LGHNA and YSLEER. V lost 0 bases and J lost 3, with 8 bases in between. For the CDR3, the DNA is TGCGCCAGCAGCCAAGAGTTAGGGGACACTGAAGCTTTCTTT. This encodes CASSQELGDTEAFF.

The chain links TRBV5-6 to TRBJ2-7; 7 nucleotides match TRBD1. Germline lookup yields CDR1 SGHDT and CDR2 YYEEEE. V shed 5 bases, J shed 2 bases, and the junction held 10 bases outside the gene matches. CDR3 length: 15 amino acids. CDR3 sequence (DNA): TGTGCCAGCAGGGAGAGGGGGCGGCCTACCTACGAGCAGTACTTC. Residues: CASRERGRPTYEQYF.

The V call is TRBV19, the J call TRBJ2-3; D is unresolved. V lost 6 bases, J lost 4 bases, and 11 bases lay in between. The CDR3 extends over 13 amino acids. In germline, CDR1 is LNHDA, CDR2 SQIVND (reference sequence). The CDR3 loop reads CASRRTQADTQYF. The CDR3 DNA is TGTGCCAGTAGGAGGACCCAGGCAGATACGCAGTATTTT.

This chain connects TRBV6-2 or TRBV6-3 to TRBJ2-6, with 9 bases matching TRBD1. The J segment lost 6 bases and the V segment lost 2 bases, leaving 2 bases of the junction unmatched. CDR3 length: 15 residues. Germline CDR1 is MNHEY and CDR2 is SVGEGT. CDR3 in amino acids: CASSYDRGSANVLTF. The CDR3 nucleotides are TGTGCCAGCAGTTACGACAGGGGGTCGGCCAACGTCCTGACTTTC.